The 12 T cell receptor beta chains given below trace back to one sample, sequenced in a study of regulatory T cells in long-lasting Graves disease. Time point specified: newly diagnosed GD, antithyroid drugs for less than 3 months. The TCR library used RNA extracted from PBMCs. Combining iRepertoire HTBI primers with Arm-PCR of CDR3 regions, the authors built TCR beta libraries. TCRdb independently ran MiXCR on the multiplex PCR reads; one entry per CDR3 protein. The sample gives over 450,000 distinct CDR3 sequences, around 12% of which show up once; about 8.3% is in the top ten. This sample was shared with a second study, whose subject was T cells in Graves' hyperthyroidism and ophthalmopathy.

The sample here was peripheral blood mononuclear cells (PBMCs), taken at new diagnosis, from a patient treated with antithyroid drugs. These receptors were taken from a woman under 40 with Graves disease.

The sample holds many counts of this clonotype. V gene TRBV12-5 combines with J gene TRBJ1-1; no definite D call. Trimming took 3 bases from V and 5 from J, leaving 7 bases between them. Germline CDR1 and CDR2: LGHNT and FRNRAP. This CDR3 is 12 amino acids long. CDR3 region: CASGFSGTEAFF. The CDR3 DNA follows: TGTGCTAGTGGTTTTTCGGGTACTGAAGCTTTCTTT.

This clonotype was detected only a few times. The chain uses TRBV5-4 and TRBJ1-1; D gene ambiguous. The ends were cut back, 4 bases at V and 0 bases at J, with 10 bases in the middle. Germline loops: CDR1 SGHNT, CDR2 YYREEE (reference sequence). This CDR3 has 14 residues. CDR3 sequence (DNA): TGTGCCAGCAGCATCAATATGCTGAACACTGAAGCTTTCTTT. The encoded protein is CASSINMLNTEAFF.

V and J are TRBV19 and TRBJ1-3; 7 bases align to TRBD1. The CDR3 extends over 16 amino acids. Trimming cost V 3 bases and J 0 bases; bases outside gene matches: 5. Germline V gives CDR1 LNHDA, CDR2 SQIVND (reference sequence). CDR3 nucleotide sequence: TGTGCCAGTAGTATGACAGGGAAGTCCTCTGGAAACACCATATATTTT. Protein product: CASSMTGKSSGNTIYF. The complete variable domain, with remaining parts taken from reference TRBV19 and TRBJ1-3, reads DGGITQSPKYLFRKEGQNVTLSCEQNLNHDAMYWYRQDPGQGLRLIYYSQIVNDFQKGDIAEGYSVSREKKESFPLTVTSAQKNPTAFYLCASSMTGKSSGNTIYFGEGSWLTVV.

This clonotype has only a few counts. CDR3 nucleotides: TGTGCCAGCAGTGAACCCTTCCGACTAGCTGAAGGGACAGATACGCAGTATTTT. Protein product: CASSEPFRLAEGTDTQYF. The chain has TRBV6-1 and TRBJ2-3; the match to TRBD2 covers 7 bases. CDR1 and CDR2 from the germline V gene are MNHNS and SASEGT. The junction had 14 bases not matched to a gene; V was cut back by 2 bases and J by 3 bases. This CDR3 spans 18 amino acids.

This clonotype was detected many times. The chain has TRBV15 and TRBJ1-4; 8 bases agree with TRBD1. V lost 0 bases, J lost 6 bases, and 9 bases stayed unmatched. This CDR3 spans 17 amino acids. The germline gives CDR1 LNHNV, CDR2 YYDKDF (reference sequence). CDR3 coding DNA: TGTGCCACCAGCAGAGATTTGCTTGTGGACAGGGATGAAAAACTGTTTTTT. It translates to CATSRDLLVDRDEKLFF.

This clonotype occurred a few times. The chain joins TRBV7-9 to TRBJ2-1; 9 bases line up with TRBD1. Germline V gene data show CDR1 as SEHNR and CDR2 as FQNEAQ (reference sequence). The V gene end was trimmed by 0 bases and the J gene end by 16 bases; junction bases not matched to a gene: 7. This CDR3 contains 13 residues. CDR3 nucleotides: TGTGCCAGCAGCTTAGCGCCGACAGGGGGACGATTCTTC. This encodes CASSLAPTGGRFF.

The gene calls are TRBV25-1 and TRBJ2-6, with TRBD1 identical over 10 bases. The germline V gene encodes CDR1 MGHDK and CDR2 SYGVNS. J was trimmed by 0 bases and V by 3 bases; bases with no gene match: 5. The CDR3 length is 18 residues. The CDR3 reads CASSESTGGVSGANVLTF. CDR3 sequence (DNA): TGTGCCAGCAGTGAGTCGACAGGGGGCGTCTCTGGGGCCAACGTCCTGACTTTC.

This clonotype has ten or more counts. The rearrangement links TRBV6-1 to TRBJ2-2, with D hard to call. CDR1 and CDR2 from the germline V gene are MNHNS and SASEGT. This CDR3 is built from 13 residues. Trimming pared 6 bases from V and 3 bases from J, leaving 8 bases between. CDR3: CASSSEYTGELFF. The CDR3 DNA reads as TGTGCCAGCAGCTCCGAATACACCGGGGAGCTGTTTTTT.

This clonotype has ten or more counts. The chain employs TRBV2 and TRBJ1-4, with a possible D match to TRBD1 (6 bases). The CDR3 totals 13 residues. CDR1 is SNHLY, CDR2 FYNNEI, per germline. V dropped 7 bases and J dropped 7 bases, with 13 bases sitting between them. The CDR3 loop is CASNGGAIEKLFF. The CDR3, as DNA: TGTGCCAGCAATGGGGGGGCAATTGAAAAACTGTTTTTT.

This clonotype was seen repeatedly, ten times or more. DNA of the CDR3: TGTGCCAGCAGCCCCGGGACATACGAGCAGTTCTTC. It specifies CASSPGTYEQFF. This chain links TRBV7-9 with TRBJ2-1; D is perhaps TRBD1 (6 bases). Germline V lookup: CDR1 SEHNR, CDR2 FQNEAQ (reference sequence). Trimming cost V 5 bases and J 10 bases, with 12 bases left between them. The CDR3 has 12 residues. Variable domain in full (rest from reference TRBV7-9 and TRBJ2-1): DTGVSQNPRHKITKRGQNVTFRCDPISEHNRLYWYRQTLGQGPEFLTYFQNEAQLEKSRLLSDRFSAERPKGSFSTLEIQRTEQGDSAMYLCASSPGTYEQFFGPGTRLTVL.

This clonotype was seen at least ten times. The V and J genes are TRBV5-1 and TRBJ1-1; D uncertain. The length of the CDR3 is 13 residues. Germline V gene sequence: CDR1 SGHRS, CDR2 YFSETQ. V was clipped by 8 bases and J by 5 bases, with 16 bases between them. The CDR3 DNA reads as TGCGCCAGTATGGACTCCGGAGGGACTGAAGCTTTCTTT. The encoded protein is CASMDSGGTEAFF.

This clonotype was counted a few times. The J gene is TRBJ1-5, the V gene TRBV7-6, with a weak D call TRBD1 (5 bases). Germline CDR1 reads SGHVS; CDR2 reads FNYEAQ. This CDR3 has 14 residues. Trimming took off 6 bases at V and 4 bases at J, with 13 bases between the two ends. The DNA for the CDR3 is TGTGCCAGCAGTTCGGGACTGACAAATCAGCCCCAGCATTTT. It yields the protein CASSSGLTNQPQHF. Supplemented by reference TRBV7-6 and TRBJ1-5, the full variable domain reads GAGVSQSPRYKVTKRGQDVALRCDPISGHVSLYWYRQALGQGPEFLTYFNYEAQQDKSGLPNDRFSAERPEGSISTLTIQRTEQRDSAMYRCASSSGLTNQPQHFGDGTRLSIL.